This TCR beta chain was recorded in a study of CD8 T cells in Susac syndrome (dated by TCRdb to 2018 to 2020). Study-wide context: Of the Susac syndrome patients who were sequenced, fewer than 10 were in clinical remission while five or six had clinically active disease. Susac syndrome patients were therapy-naive, on corticosteroids (some also receiving IVIg), or on IVIg alone at blood withdrawal. Whether CD8+ T cell activation and differentiation in Susac syndrome was antigen driven was tested using repertoire sequencing. The clonality of the CD8+ T cell repertoire was compared across 11 to 12 healthy donors, around 14 Susac syndrome patients and fewer than 16 multiple sclerosis patients. Beyond this particular receptor, the publication reports: In the total CD8+ and CD8+ TEMRA repertoires, 15 to 20 and five Susac-specific public clones, respectively, were identified. Clonal expansion was seen in Susac syndrome CD8+ repertoires, peaking in CD8+ TEMRA cells and being greater in clinically active patients than in remitting ones. The number of individuals in the TCR sequencing and HLA analysis was recognized as being relatively small.

Turning to this clonotype: This clone's antigen is unknown. No per-base quality is available; no much larger clone lies one base away.

RNA was extracted with the RNeasy kit and roughly 0.45 to 1 ug was reverse transcribed using random hexamers. The immunoSEQ multiplex PCR assay, which covers 54 Vbeta and 13 Jbeta segments, was used to amplify TCR beta CDR3 regions. Bias from PCR amplification was corrected by using a synthetic template baseline for primer optimization and for computational correction. The original methods were these. Reads were annotated to V, D and J genes according to IMGT and were analyzed with immunoSEQ Analyzer, with only productive sequences retained. Clonality was calculated as one minus the Shannon entropy normalized by log2 of the number of productive unique sequences. Public and private clones were assessed among the 100 most prevalent clones of each patient and control. Clones were defined as Susac-specific if absent from the healthy and MS cohorts, from 900 to 1,200 published viral clones and from other ImmuneACCESS disease sequences. The public sequencing data were trimmed at Q25 with fastp and processed into clonotypes with MiXCR by TCRdb, which kept only in-frame beta chains. Rows are combined by CDR3 protein, so each entry shows the most common genes and DNA. In this record, the V and J calls reflect TCRdb's handling and not the investigators' own analysis. Here the sample has 200,000 or so distinct CDR3 sequences; 95% occur a single time. The leading ten clones occupy less than 0.2% of the sample.

Peripheral blood CD8+ and CD4+ T cells from healthy donors, Susac syndrome patients and multiple sclerosis patients were profiled using high-throughput TCR beta sequencing. Susac syndrome patients met recently defined diagnostic criteria for definite or probable disease. Bulk CD8+ and CD4+ T cells were purified by magnetic negative isolation, while CD8+ TEMRA cells were enriched using FACS. Blood was collected in EDTA tubes and processed within 24 hours, with PBMCs isolated through density gradient centrifugation. PBMCs intended for TCR sequencing were cryopreserved in liquid nitrogen and thawed later in a water bath at 37 degrees C. A purity of at least 90% was achieved for sorted or isolated CD4+, CD8+ and CD8+ TEMRA cells. The material sequenced was CD8+ T cells from PBMCs. The TCR was taken from a human donor with Susac syndrome.

CDR3 loop: CASSPFRSLMRDTQYF. Read as DNA, the sequence is TGCGCCAGCAGTCCGTTTCGTTCCCTAATGCGAGATACGCAGTATTTT. The chain employs TRBV23-1 and TRBJ2-3; the D gene is unclear. TRBV23-1 is assigned to the ORF class and has an uncertain function. The CDR3, cysteine through phenylalanine, is 16 amino acids long. Of the read, only the CDR3 DNA is kept; its 48 bases are in frame from base 1. V is reduced by 4 bases and J by 5 bases, leaving a spacing of 19 bases between them.